This T cell receptor beta chain derives from a study of OX40 agonist ivuxolimab in advanced cancers. Some clones are missing from TCRdb's copy, which holds only in-frame ones; the method was immunoSEQ multiplex PCR. The sample consists of 70,000 to 95,000 clones, approximately 91% of them appearing once. Germline V gene lookup returns CDR1 SGHRS and CDR2 YFSETQ. The CDR3 length is 13 residues. V shed 0 bases and J shed 5 bases, with 5 bases lying between them. Specimen: CD4+ or CD8+ T cells sorted from blood, collected in a trial of the OX40 agonist ivuxolimab. The chain carries TRBV5-1 and TRBJ2-2, with a possible D match to TRBD2 (5 bases). The sequence was obtained from an adult with an advanced solid tumor such as melanoma, head and neck, liver or kidney cancer. This CDR3 reads CASSLERTGELFF. CDR3 in DNA: TGCGCCAGCAGCTTGGAGCGGACCGGGGAGCTGTTTTTT. The full variable domain, completed using reference TRBV5-1 and TRBJ2-2, is KAGVTQTPRYLIKTRGQQVTLSCSPISGHRSVSWYQQTPGQGLQFLFEYFSETQRNKGNFPGRFSGRQFSNSRSEMNVSTLELGDSALYLCASSLERTGELFFGEGSRLTVL.